The 23 T cell receptor beta chains reported below all come from one sample, sequenced in a study of persistence of HIV-infected CD4 T cells. These receptors' targets are unknown. Stimulation used around 10 ug/mL lysate from CMV-infected fibroblasts. Sorted nonresponding memory CD4+ T cells were CD40L-negative, CD69-negative, CD45RO-high. The libraries were made with immunoSEQ version 4 in survey mode. Sequencing used immunoSEQ multiplex PCR; TCRdb keeps in-frame clones, though not all of them. There are roughly 35,000 clones in the sample; 80% occur only once, and approximately 1.5% lies in the top ten. The sample here was CD4+ T cells sorted from PBMCs after roughly 19-hour stimulation, taken from a patient who received antiretroviral therapy. These receptors all stem from an adult man with HIV who was CMV-seropositive.

The chain employs TRBV15 and TRBJ1-5; no reliable D call. Germline values: CDR1 LNHNV, CDR2 YYDKDF (reference sequence). The CDR3 loop spans 12 amino acids. The V end lost 0 bases, the J end lost 6 bases, and 3 bases lay between the germline ends. CDR3 region: CATSRDFQPQHF. Written as DNA, the CDR3 is TGTGCCACCAGCAGAGACTTTCAGCCCCAGCATTTT.

In this sample, this clone turned up once. V gene TRBV5-5 combines with J gene TRBJ2-7, with D unclear. This CDR3 region has 12 residues. V was cut by 4 bases and J by 0 bases, with 5 bases left in between. The germline V gene encodes CDR1 SGHKS and CDR2 YYEKEE (reference sequence). CDR3 coding DNA: TGTGCCAGCAGCCAGACCTCCTACGAGCAGTACTTC. Protein: CASSQTSYEQYF.

This chain connects TRBV5-6 to TRBJ1-2, with 10 bases that match TRBD1. Germline CDR1 is SGHDT and CDR2 is YYEEEE. Trimming took 2 bases from V and 0 from J; bases not matched to a gene: 7. CDR3 length: 17 amino acids. The CDR3 sequence is CASSFRRQGAANYGYTF. The CDR3 DNA sequence: TGTGCCAGCAGCTTTCGGCGACAGGGGGCGGCTAACTATGGCTACACCTTC.

This clone was seen a few times. The V gene is TRBV13, the J gene TRBJ1-2, with D hard to call. The V gene's germline CDR1 is PRHDT and CDR2 FYEKMQ (reference sequence). Trimming took off 2 bases at V and 3 bases at J, with 16 bases between the two ends. The CDR3 runs 16 residues. The CDR3 protein is CASSLQSSKSYYGYTF. The CDR3 coding sequence is TGTGCCAGCAGCTTACAATCCTCGAAATCCTACTATGGCTACACCTTC.

The chain joins TRBV7-9 to TRBJ1-4; 7 bases align to TRBD1. V dropped 5 bases and J dropped 8; count of bases not matched to a gene: 8. This CDR3 region has 14 residues. Germline V gene data show CDR1 as SEHNR and CDR2 as FQNEAQ (reference sequence). The chain's CDR3 is CASSLRGGGEKLFF. The CDR3 nucleotides are TGTGCCAGCAGCCTCAGGGGGGGAGGCGAAAAACTGTTTTTT.

The chain joins TRBV21-1 to TRBJ1-5. TRBV21-1 has pseudogene status. This CDR3 region has 12 residues. CDR3 coding DNA: TGTGCCAGCAGCAATTCTGAGAAGCCCCAGCATTTT. It yields the protein CASSNSEKPQHF.

In this sample, this clone turned up a few times. The chain has TRBV28 and TRBJ2-2; D is perhaps TRBD1 (6 bases). The CDR3 has 14 residues. V gave up 10 bases and J gave up 5 bases, with 17 bases separating them. The germline CDR1 and CDR2 sequences are MDHEN and SYDVKM. Written as DNA, the CDR3 is TGTGCCACCCAGCAAGGGGGAATAACCGGGGAGCTGTTTTTT. This sequence encodes CATQQGGITGELFF.

This clone occurred a few times. The DNA for the CDR3 is TGTGCCAGCAGCCAAGTGGGGTCCGGCACAGATACGCAGTATTTT. It yields the protein CASSQVGSGTDTQYF. The J gene is TRBJ2-3, the V gene TRBV3-1 (or the pseudogene TRBV3-2); D remains unclear. The germline V and J ends were trimmed by 1 base and 1 base, with 9 bases remaining between them. The CDR3 totals 15 residues. Germline V CDR1 and CDR2: LGHDT, YNNKEL (reference sequence).

The chain is built from TRBV6-6 and TRBJ2-3, with a possible D match to TRBD1 (6 bases). Trimming shortened V by 10 bases and J by 0 bases, and 20 bases separated the two germline ends. Germline CDR1 MNHNY, CDR2 SVGAGI (reference sequence). The CDR3 runs 16 residues. The CDR3 DNA follows: TGTGCCACTCAAAAGCAGGGGAACCCTAGCACAGATACGCAGTATTTT. As protein: CATQKQGNPSTDTQYF.

The chain has TRBV6-6 and TRBJ2-4, with 7 nucleotides matching TRBD1. This CDR3 is 11 amino acids long. Per the germline V gene, CDR1 is MNHNY and CDR2 is SVGAGI (reference sequence). V was pared by 8 bases and J by 7 bases, with 2 bases of the junction left unmatched. As DNA, the CDR3 is TGTGCCAGCGACAGGGACAACATTCAGTACTTC. Amino acid sequence: CASDRDNIQYF.

The CDR3 coding sequence is TGCGCCAGCAGCCTACGACCCTGGAACACCGGGGAGCTGTTTTTT. Residues: CASSLRPWNTGELFF. V is TRBV4-1 and J is TRBJ2-2; the D is unclear. Trimming removed 4 bases at V and 1 base at J, with 10 bases between. Germline CDR1 is MGHRA and CDR2 is YSYEKL. The CDR3 is 15 residues long.

The chain couples TRBV4-1 to TRBJ1-3; 10 bases agree with TRBD1. From germline, CDR1 is MGHRA and CDR2 YSYEKL. V lost 1 base, J lost 0 bases, and 12 bases stayed unmatched. The CDR3 length is 20 residues. CDR3 in DNA: TGCGCCAGCAGCCAAGCCCTAGGGGGACAGGGGTCGAGCTCTGGAAACACCATATATTTT. Its translation: CASSQALGGQGSSSGNTIYF.

The CDR3 sequence: CASSQAADRAANEKLFF. CDR3 in DNA: TGTGCCAGCAGCCAGGCGGCGGACAGGGCGGCTAATGAAAAACTGTTTTTT. The chain carries TRBV4-2 and TRBJ1-4; 8 nucleotides align to TRBD1. The CDR3 spans 17 residues. The V segment lost 3 bases and the J segment 3 bases; nucleotides outside the gene matches: 9. Germline V gene sequence: CDR1 LGHNA, CDR2 YNFKEQ.

The chain links TRBV19 to TRBJ1-5; tentatively, D is TRBD1 (6 bases). CDR3 length: 13 amino acids. Germline V lookup: CDR1 LNHDA, CDR2 SQIVND (reference sequence). V lost 4 bases to trimming and J lost 11 bases, with 15 bases between them. CDR3 amino acids: CASSTDRTWAQHF. The CDR3 DNA reads TGTGCCAGTAGTACGGACAGAACCTGGGCCCAGCATTTT.

J is TRBJ2-1 and V is TRBV18, with TRBD1 matching over 8 bases. CDR1 is KGHSH, CDR2 LQKENI, per germline. The CDR3 spans 18 residues. Losses at the gene ends were 0 bases for V and 5 bases for J; bases not matched to a gene: 12. DNA of the CDR3: TGTGCCAGCTCACCACCGGGGGTGGACAGGGCAGGGAACAATGAGCAGTTCTTC. It codes for CASSPPGVDRAGNNEQFF.

The CDR3: CASSDTRQDNQPQHF. The CDR3 coding sequence is TGTGCCAGCAGTGACACCCGACAGGACAATCAGCCCCAGCATTTT. The rearrangement uses TRBV25-1 and TRBJ1-5; D possibly corresponds to TRBD1 (6 bases). This CDR3 spans 15 amino acids. V was trimmed by 3 bases and J by 3 bases, leaving 12 bases between them. CDR1 MGHDK and CDR2 SYGVNS come from the germline V gene. Full variable domain (missing parts from reference TRBV25-1 and TRBJ1-5): EADIYQTPRYLVIGTGKKITLECSQTMGHDKMYWYQQDPGMELHLIHYSYGVNSTEKGDLSSESTVSRIRTEHFPLTLESARPSHTSQYLCASSDTRQDNQPQHFGDGTRLSIL.

The chain combines TRBV2 with TRBJ2-2, with D unresolved. Trimming shortened V by 5 bases and J by 5 bases, and 9 bases separated the two germline ends. The CDR3 totals 13 residues. Germline assignment: CDR1 SNHLY and CDR2 FYNNEI. This chain's CDR3 is CASSRQDTGELFF. CDR3 sequence (DNA): TGTGCCAGCAGTCGTCAGGATACCGGGGAGCTGTTTTTT. Filled out from reference TRBV2 and TRBJ2-2, the complete variable domain reads EPEVTQTPSHQVTQMGQEVILRCVPISNHLYFYWYRQILGQKVEFLVSFYNNEISEKSEIFDDQFSVERPDGSNFTLKIRSTKLEDSAMYFCASSRQDTGELFFGEGSRLTVL.

This clone turned up a few times. The V and J genes are TRBV2 and TRBJ1-6; D unresolved. Germline CDR1 and CDR2: SNHLY and FYNNEI. CDR3 length: 15 residues. V shed 0 bases and J shed 7 bases, with 10 bases lying between them. The DNA for the CDR3 is TGTGCCAGCAGTGAAGCGCTTGGGAACAATTCACCCCTCCACTTT. This encodes CASSEALGNNSPLHF.

The V and J genes are TRBV19 and TRBJ1-3; D unresolved. The V gene lost 8 bases and the J gene lost 0 bases, with 8 bases spanning the gap. The germline V gene has CDR1 LNHDA and CDR2 SQIVND (reference sequence). CDR3 size: 13 residues. The CDR3 reads CASFGISGNTIYF. CDR3 in DNA: TGTGCCAGTTTCGGGATCTCTGGAAACACCATATATTTT.

The chain couples TRBV5-1 to TRBJ1-2, with D possibly TRBD1 on 6 matching bases. Per germline, CDR1 SGHRS and CDR2 YFSETQ. CDR3 size: 14 residues. V lost 4 bases and J 4 bases, leaving 14 bases between the germline ends. The DNA of the CDR3 is TGCGCCAGCAGCCTACGGACAGACTCCTATGGCTACACCTTC. Amino acids: CASSLRTDSYGYTF.

J is TRBJ1-1 and V is TRBV5-1; 9 positions match TRBD1. The CDR3 covers 15 residues. From germline, CDR1 is SGHRS and CDR2 YFSETQ. The ends lost 0 bases at V and 3 bases at J; junction bases unmatched: 3. DNA for the CDR3: TGCGCCAGCAGCTTGGTGGGACAGGGATACACTGAAGCTTTCTTT. Translated: CASSLVGQGYTEAFF.

The chain joins TRBV5-8 to TRBJ1-6; D is uncertain. In germline, CDR1 is SGHTS, CDR2 YDEGEE. This CDR3 spans 15 amino acids. Trimming left V 4 bases short and J 5 bases short, with 13 bases between. CDR3 residues: CASSPWRFDNSPLHF. Written as DNA, the CDR3 is TGTGCCAGCAGCCCGTGGCGCTTTGATAATTCACCCCTCCACTTT.

V and J are TRBV27 and TRBJ1-1; weak D call: TRBD1 (6 bases). Per germline, CDR1 MNHEY and CDR2 SMNVEV (reference sequence). V gave up 3 bases and J gave up 5 bases, with 13 bases separating them. The CDR3 sequence is 14 residues long. CDR3 sequence: CASSLRGGMTEAFF. DNA of the CDR3: TGTGCCAGCAGTTTGAGAGGGGGGATGACTGAAGCTTTCTTT.